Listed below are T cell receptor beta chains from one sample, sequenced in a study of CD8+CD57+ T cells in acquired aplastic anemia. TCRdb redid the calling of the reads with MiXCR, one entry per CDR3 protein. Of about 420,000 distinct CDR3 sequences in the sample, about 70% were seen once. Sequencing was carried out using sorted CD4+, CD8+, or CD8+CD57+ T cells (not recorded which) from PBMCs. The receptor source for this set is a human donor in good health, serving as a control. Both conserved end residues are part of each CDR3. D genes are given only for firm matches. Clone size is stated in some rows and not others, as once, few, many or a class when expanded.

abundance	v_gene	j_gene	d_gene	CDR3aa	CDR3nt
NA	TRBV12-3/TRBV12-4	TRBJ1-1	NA	CATSRVRGVPEAFF	TGTGCCACCAGCAGAGTACGGGGGGTCCCTGAAGCTTTCTTT
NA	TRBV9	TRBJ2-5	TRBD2	CASSQAGGSRETQYF	TGTGCCAGCAGCCAAGCCGGGGGGTCTCGGGAGACCCAGTACTTC
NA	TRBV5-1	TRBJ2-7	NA	CASSLASTYEQYF	TGCGCCAGCAGCTTGGCTTCTACCTACGAGCAGTACTTC
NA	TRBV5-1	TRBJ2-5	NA	CASSLGAAAQETQYF	TGCGCCAGCAGCTTGGGCGCGGCAGCCCAAGAGACCCAGTACTTC
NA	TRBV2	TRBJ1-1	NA	CASSRQGEGNTEAFF	TGTGCCAGCAGCCGGCAGGGCGAGGGGAACACTGAAGCTTTCTTT
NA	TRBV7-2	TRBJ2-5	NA	CASSSAAIEATQYF	TGTGCCAGCAGCTCGGCGGCAATCGAGGCGACCCAGTACTTC
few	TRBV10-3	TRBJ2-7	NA	CAISETISGAGPYEQYF	TGTGCCATCAGTGAGACAATCTCAGGGGCAGGGCCCTACGAGCAGTACTTC
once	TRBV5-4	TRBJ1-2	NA	CASSEESGTSDYVQYYGYTF	TGTGCCAGCAGCGAAGAGTCTGGGACTAGCGACTACGTGCAGTACTATGGCTACACCTTC
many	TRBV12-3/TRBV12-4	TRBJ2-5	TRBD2	CASSFGSGGGETQYF	TGTGCCAGCAGTTTCGGTAGCGGGGGGGGAGAGACCCAGTACTTC
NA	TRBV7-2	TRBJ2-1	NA	CASSDRSHGQFF	TGTGCCAGCAGTGACAGGTCCCACGGGCAGTTCTTC
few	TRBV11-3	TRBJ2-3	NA	CASSLRTVTDTQYF	TGTGCCAGCAGCTTACGGACAGTCACAGATACGCAGTATTTT
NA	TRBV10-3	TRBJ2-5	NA	CAISDPPGTYQETQYF	TGTGCCATCAGTGACCCCCCGGGAACCTATCAAGAGACCCAGTACTTC
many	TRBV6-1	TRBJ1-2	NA	CATKWEGRGNYGYTF	TGTGCCACCAAGTGGGAGGGGAGGGGTAACTATGGCTACACCTTC
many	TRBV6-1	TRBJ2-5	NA	CASHRALQETQYF	TGTGCCTCCCACAGGGCCCTCCAAGAGACCCAGTACTTC
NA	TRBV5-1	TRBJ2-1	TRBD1	CASSLEGAGGNEQFF	TGCGCCAGCAGCTTGGAGGGGGCCGGCGGCAATGAGCAGTTCTTC
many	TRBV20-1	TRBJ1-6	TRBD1	CSAEQGDSYNSPLHF	TGCAGTGCTGAACAGGGGGACTCCTATAATTCACCCCTCCACTTT
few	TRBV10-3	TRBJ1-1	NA	CATDRDGNTEAFF	TGTGCCACTGACCGGGACGGAAACACTGAAGCTTTCTTT
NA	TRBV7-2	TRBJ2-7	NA	CASSFRGSGSYAQYF	TGTGCCAGCAGCTTTCGTGGGTCAGGGTCCTACGCGCAGTACTTC
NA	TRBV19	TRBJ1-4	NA	CASSMNRVTNEKLFF	TGTGCCAGTAGTATGAACCGAGTCACTAATGAAAAACTGTTTTTT
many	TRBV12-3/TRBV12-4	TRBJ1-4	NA	CASSLFREATVEKLFF	TGTGCCAGCAGTTTATTCAGGGAAGCAACCGTTGAAAAACTGTTTTTT
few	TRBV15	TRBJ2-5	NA	CATSRDGAEYSNF	TGTGCCACCAGCAGAGATGGGGCGGAATATAGCAACTTC
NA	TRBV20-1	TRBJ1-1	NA	CSASEPRGGEAFF	TGCAGTGCTAGCGAACCAAGGGGGGGGGAGGCTTTCTTT
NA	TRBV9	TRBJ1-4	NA	CARGGTGGSEKLFF	TGTGCCCGGGGGGGGACTGGGGGATCAGAAAAGCTGTTTTTT
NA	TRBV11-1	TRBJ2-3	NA	CASSRNGTRKGTQYF	TGTGCCAGCAGCCGCAACGGGACCAGGAAGGGTACGCAGTATTTT
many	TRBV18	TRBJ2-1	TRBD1	CASSGDSEQFF	TGTGCCAGCTCAGGGGACAGTGAGCAGTTCTTC
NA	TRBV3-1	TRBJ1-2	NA	CASSQSVRASDTF	TGTGCCAGCAGCCAATCAGTCAGGGCTTCTGACACCTTC
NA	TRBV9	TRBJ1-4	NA	CASSVSVASANEKLFF	TGTGCCAGCAGTGTAAGCGTTGCGTCGGCTAATGAAAAACTGTTTTTT
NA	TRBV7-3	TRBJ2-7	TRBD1	CASRGGEGPYEEYF	TGTGCCAGCAGAGGGGGCGAGGGTCCCTACGAGGAGTACTTC
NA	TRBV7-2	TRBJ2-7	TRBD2	CASSRAGAYEQYF	TGTGCCAGCAGCCGAGCGGGGGCCTACGAGCAGTACTTC
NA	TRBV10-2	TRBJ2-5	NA	CASSPVPDQETQYF	TGCGCCAGCAGTCCTGTTCCGGACCAAGAGACCCAGTACTTC
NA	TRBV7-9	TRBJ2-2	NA	CASSLAERKRRQLFF	TGTGCCAGCAGCTTAGCGGAGAGGAAGCGAAGACAGCTGTTTTTT
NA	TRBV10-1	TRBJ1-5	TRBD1	CSSRYSPQGGDQPQHF	TGCTCCAGCAGATACAGTCCACAGGGGGGAGATCAGCCCCAGCATTTT
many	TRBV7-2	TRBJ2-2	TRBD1	CASSLAPGQGNTGELFF	TGTGCCAGCAGCTTAGCTCCGGGACAGGGGAACACCGGGGAGCTGTTTTTT
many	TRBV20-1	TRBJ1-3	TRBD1	CSARRTGAVSGNTIYF	TGCAGTGCTAGACGGACAGGGGCAGTTTCGGGAAACACCATATATTTT
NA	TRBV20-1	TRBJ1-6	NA	CSATLNSYNSPLHF	TGCAGTGCCACCCTTAACTCCTATAATTCACCCCTCCACTTT
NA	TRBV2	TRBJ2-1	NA	CASIRQGSNEQFF	TGTGCCAGCATCAGGCAGGGATCTAATGAGCAGTTCTTC
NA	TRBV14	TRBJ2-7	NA	CASSLGTAYGYNF	TGTGCCAGCAGCCTAGGAACAGCCTATGGCTACAACTTC
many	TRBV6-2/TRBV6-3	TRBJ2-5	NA	CASSGGTRSRETQYF	TGTGCCAGCAGTGGTGGAACTAGATCTCGGGAGACCCAGTACTTC
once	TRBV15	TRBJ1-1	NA	CATSSGSWRAVVF	TGTGCCACCAGCAGTGGGAGTTGGAGGGCGGTAGTCTTT
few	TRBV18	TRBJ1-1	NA	CASSVSEVTEAFF	TGTGCCAGCTCGGTCTCGGAGGTCACTGAAGCTTTCTTT
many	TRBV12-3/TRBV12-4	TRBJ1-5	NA	CASSLSVRDKVNQPQHF	TGTGCCAGCAGTCTATCCGTGAGGGACAAGGTCAATCAGCCCCAGCATTTT
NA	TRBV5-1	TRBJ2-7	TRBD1	CASRRTGGVEQYF	TGCGCCAGCCGAAGGACAGGGGGCGTCGAGCAGTACTTC
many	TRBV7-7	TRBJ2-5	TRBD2	CASSPGAAGGMETQYF	TGTGCTAGCAGCCCCGGGGCGGCGGGGGGCATGGAGACCCAGTACTTC
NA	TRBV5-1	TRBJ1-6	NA	CASSPGRWGLPLHF	TGTGCCAGCAGCCCCGGTAGGTGGGGGTTACCCCTCCACTTT
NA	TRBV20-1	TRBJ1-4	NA	CSALPGEDEKLFF	TGCAGCGCTCTCCCAGGGGAAGATGAAAAACTGTTTTTT
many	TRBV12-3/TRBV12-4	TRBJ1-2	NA	CASSKGFGYTF	TGTGCCAGCAGTAAGGGGTTTGGCTACACCTTC
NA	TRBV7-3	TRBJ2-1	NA	CASSSSTAYKEQFF	TGCGCCAGCAGCTCCTCGACAGCTTACAAGGAGCAGTTCTTC
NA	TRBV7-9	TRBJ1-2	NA	CASSRGEGGYGYTF	TGTGCCAGCAGCAGAGGTGAGGGGGGCTATGGCTATACCTTC
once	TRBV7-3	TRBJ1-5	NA	CASSLPDYPLNEQF	TGTGCCAGCAGCTTACCCGACTACCCACTCAATGAGCAGTTT
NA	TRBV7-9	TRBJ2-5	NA	CATSLDAVGQETQHF	TGTGCCACCAGCCTAGACGCGGTTGGCCAAGAGACCCAGCACTTC